This T cell receptor (beta chain) derives from a study of blood T cell repertoires in COVID-19. Method: immunoSEQ multiplex PCR; TCRdb's copy keeps in-frame clones and lacks some. The data hold over 75,000 clones, with around 80% observed a single time. Per the germline V gene, CDR1 is SGHAT and CDR2 is FQNNGV. This CDR3 has 15 amino acids. The V end lost 0 bases, the J end lost 7 bases, and 10 bases lay between the germline ends. This sequence was found in a woman aged 45-60 years with acute or convalescent COVID-19. The rearrangement joins TRBV11-2 to TRBJ1-6; D not resolved. Sequenced material: peripheral blood. The CDR3 loop reads CASSLDRLINSPLHF. The CDR3 DNA reads TGTGCCAGCAGCTTAGATAGACTCATCAATTCACCCCTCCACTTT.